The TCR beta chain under discussion was sequenced for a study of T cells after yellow fever vaccination. Findings and limits, study-wide: Only a minor proportion of clonotypes was detected across both CD4 and CD8 compartments.

This clonotype was found many times. The antigen is unknown. The CDR3 length is 14 residues. Per the germline V gene, CDR1 is SEHNR and CDR2 is FQNEAQ (reference sequence). V was cut by 5 bases and J by 8 bases, with 16 bases left in between. A single record per CDR3 protein comes from TCRdb applying MiXCR to the 5' RACE reads. The sample records 110,000 or so distinct CDR3 sequences, about 7.8% being singletons. This sequence was found in a man between 18 and 35 years old who received the YFV17D yellow fever vaccine. This sample comprised CD4+ T cells sorted from PBMCs, obtained 35 to 50 days after the first yellow fever vaccination. The chain uses TRBV7-9 and TRBJ2-1; either TRBD1 or TRBD2 may supply D (5 bases each). CDR3 bases: TGTGCCAGCAGCCTCTCGGCCCGGGGCGATGAGCAGTTCTTC. This codes for CASSLSARGDEQFF.